This T cell receptor beta chain was identified during a study of T-cell reconstitution after alpha-beta-depleted transplantation in children. This clonotype was seen more than once but under ten times. V gave up 6 bases and J gave up 0 bases; unmatched junction bases: 5. CDR1 is SEHNR, CDR2 FQNEAQ, per germline (reference sequence). This CDR3 region has 15 residues. Preparation of the TCRbeta library used unique molecular identifiers. TCRdb re-analysed the PCR reads in MiXCR, keeping a single row per CDR3 protein. Of hundreds of thousands of distinct CDR3 sequences listed, roughly 15% are singletons. This TCR was sampled from a human donor who donated a stem cell graft to a child with acute myeloid leukemia. The chain couples TRBV7-9 to TRBJ1-1; 9 bases line up with TRBD1. Sequencing was performed on PBMCs from the stem cell graft donor, taken from the stem cell graft. DNA of the CDR3: TGTGCCAGCAGAGGACAGGGGCCACTGAACACTGAAGCTTTCTTT. Translation gives CASRGQGPLNTEAFF.